This T cell receptor beta chain was profiled in a study of T cell responses to AZD1222 COVID-19 vaccine. Measured with immunoSEQ multiplex PCR; TCRdb has only the in-frame clones, and not every one. The sample has 95,000 to 120,000 clones; roughly nine tenths are singletons. The specimen comprised peripheral blood, sampled on day 0 of MenACWY control vaccination. The receptor's source is an adult in good health.

CDR3 sequence: CASSSTGTPNTGELFF. CDR3 coding DNA: TGCGCCAGCAGCTCGACCGGGACACCGAACACCGGGGAGCTGTTTTTT. This rearrangement joins TRBV5-1 to TRBJ2-2; D may be TRBD1 (6 bases). Trimming cost V 3 bases and J 0 bases, with 12 bases left between them. Germline V gene lookup returns CDR1 SGHRS and CDR2 YFSETQ. The CDR3 extends over 16 amino acids.